This T cell receptor beta chain was captured in a study of identical twins. This clonotype was recorded many times. TCRdb used MiXCR to reprocess the 5' RACE reads, holding one entry per CDR3 protein. Among fewer than 900,000 distinct CDR3 sequences listed, 21% were seen once. A further study also used this sample, focusing on T cells expressing NK-cell markers. From that report: TCR beta repertoires came from sorted CD3+CD56+NKG2C+, CD3+CD56+NKG2C- and CD3+CD56-NKG2C+ T cells. HCMV seropositivity marked most of the eight sequenced donors; one was seronegative. These clonotypes additionally ranked first within the CD3+CD56-NKG2C+ fraction of a few donors.

The source is a woman under 30 in good health. Sequencing used PBMCs.

As DNA, the CDR3 is TGCAGTGCTAGCCCTCTGGAGACCCAGTACTTC. Its translation: CSASPLETQYF. The chain employs TRBV20-1 and TRBJ2-5; no clear D. Germline values: CDR1 DFQATT, CDR2 SNEGSKA (reference sequence). This CDR3 spans 11 amino acids. V was pared by 3 bases and J by 5 bases, with 7 bases between.